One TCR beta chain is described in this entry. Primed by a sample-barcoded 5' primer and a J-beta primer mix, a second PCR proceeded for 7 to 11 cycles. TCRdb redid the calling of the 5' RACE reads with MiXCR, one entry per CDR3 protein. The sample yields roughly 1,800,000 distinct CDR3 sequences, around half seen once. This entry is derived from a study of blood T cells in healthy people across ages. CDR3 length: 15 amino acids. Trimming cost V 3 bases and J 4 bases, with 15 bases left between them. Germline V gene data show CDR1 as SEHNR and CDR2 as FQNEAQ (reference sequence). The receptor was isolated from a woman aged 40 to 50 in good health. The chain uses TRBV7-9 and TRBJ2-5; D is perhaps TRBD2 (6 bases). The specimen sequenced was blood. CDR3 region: CASSFGPGLTETQYF. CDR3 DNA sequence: TGTGCCAGCAGCTTTGGGCCGGGACTTACAGAGACCCAGTACTTC. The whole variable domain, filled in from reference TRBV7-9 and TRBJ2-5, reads DTGVSQNPRHKITKRGQNVTFRCDPISEHNRLYWYRQTLGQGPEFLTYFQNEAQLEKSRLLSDRFSAERPKGSFSTLEIQRTEQGDSAMYLCASSFGPGLTETQYFGPGTRLLVL.